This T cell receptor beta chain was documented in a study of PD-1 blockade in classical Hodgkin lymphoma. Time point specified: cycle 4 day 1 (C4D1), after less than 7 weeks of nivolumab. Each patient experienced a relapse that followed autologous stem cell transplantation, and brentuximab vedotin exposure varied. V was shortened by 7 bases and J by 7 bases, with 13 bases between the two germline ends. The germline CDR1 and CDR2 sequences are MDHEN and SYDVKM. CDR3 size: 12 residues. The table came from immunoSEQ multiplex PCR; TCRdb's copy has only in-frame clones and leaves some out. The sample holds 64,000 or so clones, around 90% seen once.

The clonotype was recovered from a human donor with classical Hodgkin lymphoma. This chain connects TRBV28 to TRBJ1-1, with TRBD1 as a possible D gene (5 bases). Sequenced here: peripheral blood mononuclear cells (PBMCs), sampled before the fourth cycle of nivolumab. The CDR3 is CASNQGRSEAFF. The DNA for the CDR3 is TGTGCCAGCAACCAGGGCAGGAGTGAAGCTTTCTTT.